These T cell receptor beta chains were read from a single sample in a study of spatial heterogeneity in lung cancer. Each CDR3 protein gets one entry after TCRdb re-called the 5' RACE reads with MiXCR. Of about 48,000 distinct CDR3 sequences detected, roughly 5.2% appear once; the ten largest clones hold 8.5% to 14%. Sequencing used PBMCs, obtained at surgery. These receptors were obtained from a male donor with early-stage non-small cell lung cancer. Each CDR3 is given with its conserved first and last residue. Each record gives: V gene, J gene, clone size, CDR3 protein. Some rows have no size entry. The others give once, few or many, or a class for an expanded clone.

>TRBV11-2|TRBJ2-3|many
CASSPNTPGQYF
>TRBV12-3/TRBV12-4|TRBJ2-7|few
CASSNGAGTGQGEQYF
>TRBV7-3|TRBJ1-1|many
CASRKDRVATEAFF
>TRBV12-3/TRBV12-4|TRBJ1-5|NA
CASSFEGRDSWPQHF
>TRBV28|TRBJ2-2|many
CASNRGSDTGELFF
>TRBV19|TRBJ2-4|many
CASSIVRIKGAKNIQYF
>TRBV20-1|TRBJ2-1|many
CSARGGLNRSSYNEQFF
>TRBV5-3|TRBJ1-3|few
CARSGTRSSGNTIYF
>TRBV28|TRBJ2-7|many
CASSLLSGAWVRPRDRGSYEQYF
>TRBV7-9|TRBJ2-2|few
CASSLAQQGAKRTGELFF
>TRBV11-2|TRBJ2-5|NA
CASSPRTSGRILETQYF
>TRBV7-9|TRBJ2-6|many
CASSLVVGSGANVLTF
>TRBV5-1|TRBJ1-2|many
CASSLGTDDGYTF
>TRBV5-4|TRBJ1-2|few
CASSPGGARGDYGYTF
>TRBV4-1|TRBJ1-2|many
CASSQALGVKANYGYTF
>TRBV12-2|TRBJ2-2|many
CASRLPAGTSGMSAGELFF
>TRBV12-3/TRBV12-4|TRBJ2-2|many
CASSLIDAGELFF
>TRBV5-1|TRBJ1-3|many
CASRYQSSENTIYF
>TRBV11-2|TRBJ2-7|many
CASSLASDQYEQYF
>TRBV20-1|TRBJ2-7|many
CSAIRQGAWEQYF
>TRBV2|TRBJ2-7|NA
CASSEVGLGYEQYF
>TRBV5-6|TRBJ2-1|many
CASSYLSGRAFHEQFF
>TRBV6-1|TRBJ2-3|many
CASSESDTQYF
>TRBV29-1|TRBJ1-1|many
CSVVGTGRAFF
>TRBV4-1|TRBJ2-2|many
CASSHLLRQGAVGGELFF
>TRBV6-6|TRBJ1-1|many
CASRRNAEAFF
>TRBV3-1|TRBJ2-2|NA
CASSQFLAGELFF
>TRBV28|TRBJ2-2|many
CASRGRDRDFTGELFF
>TRBV20-1|TRBJ1-5|many
CSAGNSNQPQHF
>TRBV11-2|TRBJ2-2|few
CASSLSSYTGELFF
>TRBV7-9|TRBJ2-5|many
CASRPTGALRETQYF
>TRBV28|TRBJ2-7|NA
CASSPLGTLVYEQYF
>TRBV20-1|TRBJ2-7|many
CSARDNRVRNEQYF
>TRBV5-1|TRBJ2-7|many
CASSPNSGSYEQYF
>TRBV6-4|TRBJ2-1|many
CASSDRAASNEQFF
>TRBV5-1|TRBJ1-3|many
CASSERGASGNTIYF
>TRBV5-4|TRBJ2-5|many
CASSLKGGETQYF
>TRBV4-3|TRBJ2-3|NA
CASSQDQKLAGSDTQYF
>TRBV28|TRBJ1-1|few
CASSSSFGPGWNTEAFF
>TRBV25-1|TRBJ1-4|many
CAGRTGANEKLFF
>TRBV10-1|TRBJ2-5|many
CASSESTLFSSGRIETQYF
>TRBV5-1|TRBJ1-6|many
CASRMYGERSPLHF
>TRBV27|TRBJ2-7|medium-sized
CASSLEREYNEQYF
>TRBV5-1|TRBJ2-5|many
CASSLAASGSSETQYF
>TRBV4-1|TRBJ2-1|many
CASSQSDQPYNEQFF
>TRBV5-1|TRBJ2-3|many
CASSLGSRTDTQYF
>TRBV6-6|TRBJ2-3|many
CASSPGTSRTDTQYF
>TRBV24-1|TRBJ2-1|many
CATSDTTSGTTVYNEQFF
>TRBV28|TRBJ2-6|many
CASSLGGWDSGANVLTF
>TRBV10-3|TRBJ1-4|many
CAISRDRGYEKLFF
>TRBV5-5|TRBJ1-4|many
CASSLFNEKLFF
>TRBV28|TRBJ2-5|many
CASSWDETQYF
>TRBV6-5|TRBJ1-4|few
CASSSTGGEKLFF